Below are 8 T cell receptor beta chains sequenced from a single sample in a study of cytomegalovirus exposure and HLA in healthy donors. Using immunoSEQ multiplex PCR, the repertoire was profiled, and TCRdb retains in-frame clones only, with some absent. The profile covers roughly 270,000 clones, with around 87% appearing a single time and 0.92% taken by the ten largest. Sample: PBMCs. These TCRs come from a woman aged 18 to 35 in good health and CMV-seronegative.

The chain links TRBV4-1 to TRBJ2-1, with TRBD2 as a possible D gene (6 bases). V shed 4 bases and J shed 0 bases, with 10 bases lying between them. This CDR3 is built from 15 residues. Germline CDR1 and CDR2: MGHRA and YSYEKL. The CDR3 nucleotides read TGCGCCAGCAGCCTGGGACTTGACTCCTACAATGAGCAGTTCTTC. Translated: CASSLGLDSYNEQFF.

The CDR3 sequence: CASSLAGGQSETQYF. In nucleotides, the CDR3 is TGCGCCAGCAGCCTTGCGGGAGGACAGTCAGAGACCCAGTACTTC. The chain couples TRBV4-1 to TRBJ2-5; 8 bases fit TRBD2. The junction had 8 bases not matched to a gene; V was cut back by 4 bases and J by 4 bases. Germline CDR1 MGHRA, CDR2 YSYEKL. CDR3 size: 15 residues.

The table lists this clone with a count of one. The chain links TRBV5-1 to TRBJ2-5; TRBD2 matches 13 bases. In germline, CDR1 is SGHRS, CDR2 YFSETQ. The CDR3 totals 18 residues. V shed 4 bases, J shed 3 bases, and the junction held 12 bases outside the gene matches. The chain's CDR3 is CASSPNNKLAGGKETQYF. CDR3 sequence (DNA): TGCGCCAGCAGCCCGAACAATAAACTAGCGGGAGGGAAAGAGACCCAGTACTTC.

The rearrangement uses TRBV5-5 and TRBJ1-2; tentatively, D is TRBD1 (5 bases). The CDR3 runs 15 residues. Germline assignment: CDR1 SGHKS and CDR2 YYEKEE (reference sequence). Trimming left V 3 bases short and J 8 bases short, with 20 bases between. The CDR3, as DNA: TGTGCCAGCAGCTCACGGGGGATTGGTTCATGGGGCTACACCTTC. It translates to CASSSRGIGSWGYTF.

This sequence joins TRBV10-1 and TRBJ2-3; 7 bases map to TRBD2. The CDR3 length is 19 residues. CDR1 WNHNN and CDR2 SYGVQD come from the germline V gene (reference sequence). Trimming at V came to 0 bases and at J to 3 bases, leaving 15 bases not matched to a gene. CDR3: CASSESDRIGAGWTDTQYF. In nucleotides, the CDR3 is TGCGCCAGCAGTGAGTCCGACCGAATTGGAGCGGGGTGGACAGATACGCAGTATTTT.

The rearrangement joins TRBV7-8 to TRBJ2-2; 11 bases are a match to TRBD2. Germline V gene sequence: CDR1 SGHVS, CDR2 FQNEAQ. J was trimmed by 4 bases and V by 5 bases; bases with no gene match: 12. The CDR3 consists of 18 residues. CDR3 sequence reads: CASSPGTSGPLSTGELFF. The CDR3 coding sequence is TGTGCCAGCAGCCCCGGGACTAGCGGACCCCTAAGCACCGGGGAGCTGTTTTTT.

The chain joins TRBV13 to TRBJ2-1; weak D call: TRBD1 (5 bases). Trimming shortened V by 4 bases and J by 4 bases, and 14 bases separated the two germline ends. The CDR3 loop spans 15 amino acids. Per germline, CDR1 PRHDT and CDR2 FYEKMQ (reference sequence). CDR3 sequence reads: CASSSWGDSYNEQFF. In DNA form, the CDR3 reads TGTGCCAGCAGCTCCTGGGGCGACAGTTACAATGAGCAGTTCTTC.

The chain combines TRBV28 with TRBJ1-5; D remains unclear. V lost 2 bases and J 6 bases, leaving 5 bases between the germline ends. The V gene's germline CDR1 is MDHEN and CDR2 SYDVKM. CDR3 length: 12 residues. DNA of the CDR3: TGTGCCAGCAGTTTACTAGGTCAGCCCCAGCATTTT. It yields the protein CASSLLGQPQHF. Full variable domain (rest looked up from reference TRBV28 and TRBJ1-5): DVKVTQSSRYLVKRTGEKVFLECVQDMDHENMFWYRQDPGLGLRLIYFSYDVKMKEKGDIPEGYSVSREKKERFSLILESASTNQTSMYLCASSLLGQPQHFGDGTRLSIL.